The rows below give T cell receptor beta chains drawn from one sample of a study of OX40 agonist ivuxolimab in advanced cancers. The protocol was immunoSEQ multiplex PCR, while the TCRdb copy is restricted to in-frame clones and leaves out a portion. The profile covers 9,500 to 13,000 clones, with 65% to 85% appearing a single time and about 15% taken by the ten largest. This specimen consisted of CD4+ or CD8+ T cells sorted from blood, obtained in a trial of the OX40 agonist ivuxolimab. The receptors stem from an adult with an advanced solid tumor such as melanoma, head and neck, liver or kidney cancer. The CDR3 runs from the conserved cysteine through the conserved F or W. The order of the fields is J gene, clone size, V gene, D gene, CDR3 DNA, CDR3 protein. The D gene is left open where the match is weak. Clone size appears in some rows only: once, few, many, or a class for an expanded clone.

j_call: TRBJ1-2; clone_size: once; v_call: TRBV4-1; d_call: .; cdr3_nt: TGCGCCAGCAGCCAATTTGGGGCAGGGGCGAACAACTATGGCTACACCTTC; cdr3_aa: CASSQFGAGANNYGYTF
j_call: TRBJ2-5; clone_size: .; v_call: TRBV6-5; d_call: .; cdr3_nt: TGTGCCAGCAGCCCTACAGAGGTCCAAGAGACCCAGTACTTC; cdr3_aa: CASSPTEVQETQYF
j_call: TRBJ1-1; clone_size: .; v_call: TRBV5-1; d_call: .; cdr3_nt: TGCGCCAGCAGCTTGGGGGGCGCAACTGAAGCTTTCTTT; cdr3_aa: CASSLGGATEAFF
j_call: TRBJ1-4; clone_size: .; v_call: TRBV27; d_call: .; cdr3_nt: TGTGCCTCATCCGACTATAAGGCTAATGAAAAACTGTTTTTT; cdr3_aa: CASSDYKANEKLFF
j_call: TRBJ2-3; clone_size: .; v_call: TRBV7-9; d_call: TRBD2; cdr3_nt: TGTGCCAGCAGCCCGGGGACTAGAGGGACAGATACGCAGTATTTT; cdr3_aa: CASSPGTRGTDTQYF
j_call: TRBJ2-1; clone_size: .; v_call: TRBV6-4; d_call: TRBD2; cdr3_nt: TGTGCCAGCAGTATAGCGGGGGAATCATACAATGAGCAGTTCTTC; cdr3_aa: CASSIAGESYNEQFF
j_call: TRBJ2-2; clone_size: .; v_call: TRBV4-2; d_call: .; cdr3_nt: TGTGCCAGCAGCCCCCATAGTGGCGGGTCAGGGACCGGGGAGCTGTTTTTT; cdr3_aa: CASSPHSGGSGTGELFF
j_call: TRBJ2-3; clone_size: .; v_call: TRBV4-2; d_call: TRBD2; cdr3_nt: TGTGCCAGCAGCCAAGGACTAGCGGGGGGCGCAGATACGCAGTATTTT; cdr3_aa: CASSQGLAGGADTQYF
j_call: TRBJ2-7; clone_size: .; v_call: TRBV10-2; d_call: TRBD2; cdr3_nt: TGCGCCAGCAGTGAGATGGCTAGCGGGAGTTACGAGCAGTACTTC; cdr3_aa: CASSEMASGSYEQYF
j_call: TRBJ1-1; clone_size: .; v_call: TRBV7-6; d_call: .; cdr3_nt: TGTGCCACAGATCGGGGCACTTTAACTGAAGCTTTCTTT; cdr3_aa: CATDRGTLTEAFF
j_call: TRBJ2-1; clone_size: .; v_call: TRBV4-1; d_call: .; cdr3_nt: TGCGCCAGCAGGGGGAGCTACAATGAGCAGTTCTTC; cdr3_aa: CASRGSYNEQFF
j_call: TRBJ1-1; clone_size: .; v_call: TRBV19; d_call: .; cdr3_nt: TGTGCCAGTAATCGCCAACTCGCCACTGAAGCTTTCTTT; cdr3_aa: CASNRQLATEAFF
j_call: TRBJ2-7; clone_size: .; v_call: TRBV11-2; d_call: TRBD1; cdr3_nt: TGTGCCAGCAGCCTTACCCCGACAGGGGAGGTAAACGAGCAGTACTTC; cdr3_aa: CASSLTPTGEVNEQYF
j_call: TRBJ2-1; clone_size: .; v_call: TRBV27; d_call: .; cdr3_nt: TGTGCCAGCAGCCTAACTATAATGAATGAGCAGTTCTTC; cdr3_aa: CASSLTIMNEQFF
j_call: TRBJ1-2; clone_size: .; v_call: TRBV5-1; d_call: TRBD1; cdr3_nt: TGCGCCAGCAGCTGGACTCCGGGACAGGGTCTCTTTATAAACTATGGCTACACCTTC; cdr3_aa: CASSWTPGQGLFINYGYTF
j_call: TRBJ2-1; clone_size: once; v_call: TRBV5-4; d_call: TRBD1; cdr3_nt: TGTGCCAGCAGCCCGGGACAGGGTGTGGCGCAGTTCTTC; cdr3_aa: CASSPGQGVAQFF
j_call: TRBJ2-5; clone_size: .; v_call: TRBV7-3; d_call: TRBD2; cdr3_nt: TGTGCCAGCAGCTTAGCGGGGGGGTCTCAAGAGACCCAGTACTTC; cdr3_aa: CASSLAGGSQETQYF
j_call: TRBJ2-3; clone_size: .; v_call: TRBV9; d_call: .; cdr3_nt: TGTGCCAGCGGCGGCCAACGGAGCACAGATACGCAGTATTTT; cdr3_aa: CASGGQRSTDTQYF